This passage covers 18 T cell receptor beta chains from one sample sequenced in a study of T cell responses to AZD1222 COVID-19 vaccine. TCRdb's table, derived via immunoSEQ multiplex PCR, lists solely in-frame clones and lacks some. This repertoire shows roughly 120,000 clones, roughly 90% found once; its top ten account for approximately 3%. Sequencing was performed on peripheral blood, taken on day 0 of AZD1222 vaccination. Source of these receptors: an adult in good health.

V gene TRBV6-1 combines with J gene TRBJ1-6, with TRBD1 matching 8 bases. The CDR3 is made up of 17 amino acids. Germline CDR1 reads MNHNS; CDR2 reads SASEGT. V was clipped by 3 bases and J by 7 bases; unmatched bases: 11. The CDR3 nucleotides are TGTGCCAGCAGTGAGGCGGGCCCCGGGACAGGCAATTCACCCCTCCACTTT. The encoded protein is CASSEAGPGTGNSPLHF.

This rearrangement joins TRBV6-1 to TRBJ2-7; no definite D call. The length of the CDR3 is 12 residues. Germline V gives CDR1 MNHNS, CDR2 SASEGT. Trimming removed 2 bases at V and 6 bases at J, with 8 bases between. The DNA for the CDR3 is TGTGCCAGCAGTGAAATCGGTCGCGAGCAGTACTTC. Protein sequence: CASSEIGREQYF.

The V and J genes are TRBV19 and TRBJ2-3, with 9 nucleotides matching TRBD2. There are 17 residues in the CDR3. V shed 5 bases, J shed 4 bases, and the junction held 13 bases outside the gene matches. The germline V gene has CDR1 LNHDA and CDR2 SQIVND (reference sequence). CDR3: CASSGLIAGESSDTQYF. CDR3 nucleotides: TGTGCCAGTAGTGGACTTATAGCGGGAGAGTCTTCAGATACGCAGTATTTT.

In its sample, this clone was seen a few times. The chain carries TRBV7-9 and TRBJ2-3, with 10 bases aligning to TRBD2. CDR1 is SEHNR, CDR2 FQNEAQ, per germline (reference sequence). The V segment lost 3 bases and the J segment 14 bases; nucleotides outside the gene matches: 11. CDR3 length: 14 amino acids. Written as DNA, the CDR3 is TGTGCCAGCAGCTTCCAGCGGGAGGGCCCTGTGGCGTATTTT. Residues: CASSFQREGPVAYF.

This sequence joins TRBV18 and TRBJ1-2, with D possibly being TRBD1 (5 bases). Trimming took 2 bases from V and 6 from J, leaving 13 bases between them. The germline gives CDR1 KGHSH, CDR2 LQKENI. This CDR3 spans 14 amino acids. This CDR3 reads CASSPIPRENGYTF. The CDR3 DNA reads TGTGCCAGCTCACCAATCCCCAGGGAGAATGGCTACACCTTC.

This rearrangement joins TRBV7-9 to TRBJ2-7; TRBD1 aligns across 7 bases. CDR1 and CDR2 from the germline V gene are SEHNR and FQNEAQ (reference sequence). The V and J ends lost 2 bases and 3 bases, in that order; junction bases with no gene match: 10. CDR3 length: 16 residues. The CDR3 reads CASSLSLGDRLYEQYF. The CDR3 nucleotides read TGTGCCAGCAGCTTAAGTTTAGGGGACAGACTCTACGAGCAGTACTTC. Together with reference TRBV7-9 and TRBJ2-7, the CDR3 gives the full variable domain: DTGVSQNPRHKITKRGQNVTFRCDPISEHNRLYWYRQTLGQGPEFLTYFQNEAQLEKSRLLSDRFSAERPKGSFSTLEIQRTEQGDSAMYLCASSLSLGDRLYEQYFGPGTRLTVT.

This sequence joins TRBV7-2 and TRBJ1-1; the D gene is possibly TRBD1 (5 bases). The V and J ends lost 5 bases and 5 bases respectively, with 15 bases between them. The CDR3 consists of 14 residues. Looked up from germline, CDR1 is SGHTA and CDR2 is FQGNSA. CDR3 in amino acids: CASSPVGGVTEAFF. Here the CDR3 DNA reads TGTGCCAGCAGCCCAGTAGGAGGGGTAACTGAAGCTTTCTTT.

The CDR3 loop reads CASKGRLRNEQFF. The CDR3 nucleotides read TGTGCCAGTAAGGGGAGATTGCGCAATGAGCAGTTCTTC. The chain uses TRBV19 and TRBJ2-1; D is tentatively TRBD1 or TRBD2 (5 bases each). This CDR3 region has 13 residues. In germline, CDR1 is LNHDA, CDR2 SQIVND (reference sequence). The ends were cut back, 7 bases at V and 6 bases at J, with 13 bases in the middle.

The genes are TRBV5-5 and TRBJ1-3, with D unresolved. The CDR3 spans 15 residues. Germline V gene data show CDR1 as SGHKS and CDR2 as YYEKEE (reference sequence). V shed 0 bases and J shed 4 bases, with 11 bases lying between them. CDR3 protein: CASSLAQASGNTIYF. The CDR3 DNA reads as TGTGCCAGCAGCTTGGCCCAGGCTTCGGGAAACACCATATATTTT.

This clone is a singleton in its sample. The rearrangement joins TRBV5-6 to TRBJ2-7, with D tentatively TRBD2 (5 bases). The CDR3 runs 11 residues. V was cut by 0 bases and J by 8 bases, with 6 bases left in between. CDR1 and CDR2 (germline): SGHDT, YYEEEE. The CDR3 loop reads CASSLGEQQYF. As DNA, the CDR3 is TGTGCCAGCAGCTTGGGGGAGCAGCAGTACTTC.

V is TRBV2 and J is TRBJ1-5, with 7 nucleotides matching TRBD1. Germline V gene data show CDR1 as SNHLY and CDR2 as FYNNEI. The length of the CDR3 is 13 residues. Losses at the gene ends were 7 bases for V and 2 bases for J; bases not matched to a gene: 2. CDR3: CASKGGGNQPQHF. The CDR3 region has the DNA TGTGCCAGCAAAGGGGGCGGCAATCAGCCCCAGCATTTT.

The chain employs TRBV5-6 and TRBJ2-6; no clear D gene. Trimming removed 0 bases from V and 0 bases from J, with 4 bases in between. This CDR3 has 15 amino acids. The germline V gene has CDR1 SGHDT and CDR2 YYEEEE. The DNA of the CDR3 is TGTGCCAGCAGCTTGGACGGCTCTGGGGCCAACGTCCTGACTTTC. It yields the protein CASSLDGSGANVLTF.

V is TRBV27 and J is TRBJ2-1; TRBD2 aligns across 8 bases. V dropped 4 bases and J dropped 5; count of bases not matched to a gene: 10. The germline gives CDR1 MNHEY, CDR2 SMNVEV (reference sequence). This CDR3 is built from 16 residues. The CDR3 reads CASSSHRAGENNEQFF. The CDR3 region has the DNA TGTGCCAGCAGTTCCCACCGAGCGGGAGAGAACAATGAGCAGTTCTTC.

The sample holds a few counts of this clone. The chain uses TRBV6-1 and TRBJ1-5; 9 bases map to TRBD1. V trimming: 4 bases; J trimming: 1 base; junction bases outside the gene matches: 8. The CDR3 length is 17 residues. The germline CDR1 and CDR2 sequences are MNHNS and SASEGT. This chain's CDR3 is CASSGTGVGRSNQPQHF. In DNA, the CDR3 is TGTGCCAGCAGTGGGACAGGGGTCGGGAGAAGCAATCAGCCCCAGCATTTT.

CDR3 sequence reads: CASRLQLATDTQYF. The CDR3 DNA follows: TGTGCCAGCAGATTACAACTAGCGACAGATACGCAGTATTTT. The chain employs TRBV28 and TRBJ2-3, with 7 nucleotides matching TRBD2. With V trimmed by 6 bases and J by 3 bases, 6 bases remained unmatched. CDR1 is MDHEN and CDR2 is SYDVKM in the germline V gene. There are 14 residues in the CDR3.

The chain combines TRBV3-1 (or the pseudogene TRBV3-2) with TRBJ2-3, with D perhaps being TRBD1 or TRBD2 (5 bases each). Trimming removed 3 bases at V and 0 bases at J, with 10 bases between. The CDR3 has 15 residues. Germline loops: CDR1 LGHDT, CDR2 YNNKEL (reference sequence). Written as DNA, the CDR3 is TGTGCCAGCAGCCAGCCCGGGGCTAGCACAGATACGCAGTATTTT. This encodes CASSQPGASTDTQYF.

The chain joins TRBV12-3 or TRBV12-4 to TRBJ2-7, with D uncertain. This CDR3 spans 13 amino acids. The V gene lost 3 bases and the J gene lost 9 bases, with 15 bases spanning the gap. The CDR3 DNA sequence: TGTGCCAGCAGTTTGTCCAGCCCCACGCGGCAGTACTTC. Its translation: CASSLSSPTRQYF.

This chain joins TRBV5-1 and TRBJ1-1, with TRBD1 matching over 8 bases. Germline CDR1 and CDR2: SGHRS and YFSETQ. J was trimmed by 1 base and V by 3 bases; bases with no gene match: 5. The CDR3 runs to 15 residues. As DNA, the CDR3 is TGCGCCAGCAGCTATGGACAGGGTGCGAACACTGAAGCTTTCTTT. Translation: CASSYGQGANTEAFF.